These T cell receptor beta chains were read from a single sample in a study of blood T cell repertoires in COVID-19. The assay was immunoSEQ multiplex PCR, and TCRdb's table has in-frame clones only and misses some. Seen here are 210,000 or so clones, 70% to 90% observed once, and the top ten hold 6.2%. The sample consisted of peripheral blood. Every receptor here comes from a woman aged 40 to 50 who had recovered from COVID-19. The CDR3 runs from the conserved cysteine through the conserved F or W. A D gene is named only where the DNA matches it firmly. The size entry is marked missing in some rows and otherwise reads once, few, many or a size class.

>-|TRBV27|-|TRBJ2-7
CASSTFLVTAGEQYF
TGTGCCAGCAGCACGTTTTTGGTCACGGCGGGCGAGCAGTACTTC
>-|TRBV27|few|TRBJ1-6
CASSPKSNSPLHF
TGTGCCAGCAGCCCAAAATCCAATTCACCCCTCCACTTT
>-|TRBV19|-|TRBJ1-5
CASSIDTTYNQPQHF
TGTGCCAGTAGTATCGACACGACATACAATCAGCCCCAGCATTTT
>-|TRBV5-1|-|TRBJ1-1
CASSFQGQGGTEAFF
TGCGCCAGCAGCTTTCAGGGGCAGGGTGGCACTGAAGCTTTCTTT
>TRBD2|TRBV7-3|-|TRBJ2-2
CASSPLAGGPGGELFF
TGTGCCAGCAGCCCTCTAGCGGGAGGGCCGGGCGGGGAGCTGTTTTTT
>-|TRBV13|-|TRBJ2-5
CASSPRGSEETQYF
TGTGCCAGCTCCCCGCGAGGGTCGGAAGAGACCCAGTACTTC
>TRBD2|TRBV5-4|-|TRBJ2-1
CASSLGTSGSVYNEQFF
TGTGCCAGCAGCCTAGGGACTAGCGGGAGTGTATACAATGAGCAGTTCTTC
>-|TRBV19|once|TRBJ2-7
CASSPGVTSHYEQYF
TGTGCCAGTAGCCCAGGGGTGACTTCGCATTACGAGCAGTACTTC
>-|TRBV7-6|-|TRBJ1-3
CASSLGLGRSSGNTIYF
TGTGCCAGCAGCTTAGGTCTGGGCAGATCCTCTGGAAACACCATATATTTT
>-|TRBV21-1|-|TRBJ2-5
CASSKAGTSGTGEETQYF
TGTGCCAGCAGCAAAGCTGGAACTAGCGGGACGGGGGAAGAGACCCAGTACTTC
>TRBD1|TRBV4-2|-|TRBJ2-2
CASSLELGGLSNTGELFF
TGTGCCAGCAGCCTAGAACTAGGGGGCCTATCGAACACCGGGGAGCTGTTTTTT
>-|TRBV5-1|many|TRBJ2-1
CASSRPLGENEQFF
TGCGCCAGCAGTCGTCCCCTTGGAGAAAATGAGCAGTTCTTC
>TRBD1|TRBV5-8|-|TRBJ1-1
CASSAQTGITEAFF
TGTGCCAGCAGCGCCCAGACAGGGATCACTGAAGCTTTCTTT
>TRBD1|TRBV24-1|once|TRBJ2-7
CATSDPGTGAYEQYF
TGTGCCACCAGTGATCCCGGGACAGGGGCCTACGAGCAGTACTTC
>TRBD1|TRBV19|-|TRBJ1-2
CASSTDRVRHGYTF
TGTGCCAGTAGTACTGACAGGGTTCGGCATGGCTACACCTTC
>TRBD1|TRBV25-1|-|TRBJ2-1
CASSEPLGQGAYNEQFF
TGTGCCAGCAGTGAACCGCTGGGACAGGGGGCCTACAATGAGCAGTTCTTC
>-|TRBV5-8|once|TRBJ1-5
CASSFALRSNQPQHF
TGTGCCAGCAGCTTTGCCCTACGTAGCAATCAGCCCCAGCATTTT
>-|TRBV19|-|TRBJ2-7
CASSSSGNSYEQYF
TGTGCCAGTAGTAGTAGCGGAAATTCCTACGAGCAGTACTTC
>-|TRBV9|-|TRBJ2-3
CASSVDSFGAGGTQYF
TGTGCCAGCAGCGTAGATTCGTTTGGAGCGGGTGGCACGCAGTATTTT
>TRBD1|TRBV18|-|TRBJ2-5
CASLSRQGVYETQYF
TGTGCCAGCCTCTCTCGACAGGGGGTTTACGAGACCCAGTACTTC
>TRBD2|TRBV7-6|-|TRBJ2-3
CASSLRGLATTDTQYF
TGTGCCAGCAGCTTAAGGGGACTAGCGACCACAGATACGCAGTATTTT
>TRBD1|TRBV27|-|TRBJ1-4
CASSFDRGYGEKLFF
TGTGCCAGCAGTTTCGACAGGGGGTATGGGGAAAAACTGTTTTTT
>TRBD1|TRBV12-5|-|TRBJ2-3
CASGLATGSPDTQYF
TGTGCTAGTGGTTTGGCGACAGGGAGTCCAGATACGCAGTATTTT
>TRBD2|TRBV4-3|-|TRBJ2-3
CASSPRGGEDTQYF
TGCGCCAGCAGCCCTAGGGGAGGGGAAGATACGCAGTATTTT
>TRBD1|TRBV30|-|TRBJ1-6
CAWSVISRGNSPLHF
TGTGCCTGGAGTGTTATCTCCAGGGGGAATTCACCCCTCCACTTT
>TRBD2|TRBV11-1|once|TRBJ2-1
CATGLAGGGEQFF
TGTGCCACCGGACTAGCGGGAGGAGGTGAGCAGTTCTTC
>-|TRBV5-4|-|TRBJ2-5
CASSLAGSANRLETQYF
TGTGCCAGCAGCTTGGCCGGATCCGCCAACAGATTGGAGACCCAGTACTTC
>-|TRBV11-3|-|TRBJ1-1
CASSRVNTEAFF
TGTGCCAGCAGCCGTGTTAACACTGAAGCTTTCTTT
>TRBD2|TRBV7-8|-|TRBJ2-1
CASSRLGSGGNNEQFF
TGTGCCAGCAGCCGTTTAGGTAGCGGGGGAAACAATGAGCAGTTCTTC
>TRBD2|TRBV3-1/TRBV3-2|-|TRBJ2-3
CASSQDLGGRAQDTQYF
TGTGCCAGCAGCCAAGATCTTGGCGGGAGGGCCCAAGATACGCAGTATTTT
>TRBD1|TRBV20-1|-|TRBJ2-5
CSASRNPGTGRETQYF
TGCAGTGCTAGTCGCAATCCCGGGACAGGGAGAGAGACCCAGTACTTC
>TRBD1|TRBV19|-|TRBJ1-1
CASSIRGRYTEAFF
TGTGCCAGTAGTATCAGGGGGCGTTACACTGAAGCTTTCTTT
>TRBD1|TRBV5-6|-|TRBJ1-1
CASSPGQGNTEAFF
TGTGCCAGCAGCCCCGGACAGGGGAACACTGAAGCTTTCTTT
>TRBD2|TRBV6-4|-|TRBJ2-3
CASSEERDTDTQYF
TGTGCCAGCAGTGAGGAGCGGGACACAGATACGCAGTATTTT
>-|TRBV6-6|-|TRBJ2-5
CASSYPGKGGTQYF
TGTGCCAGCAGTTATCCGGGAAAAGGGGGGACCCAGTACTTC
>TRBD1|TRBV5-4|-|TRBJ1-4
CASSRPGQGDEIGEKLFF
TGTGCCAGCAGCCGACCGGGACAGGGGGACGAGATCGGTGAAAAACTGTTTTTT
>TRBD1|TRBV24-1|-|TRBJ2-5
CATSDDRVIGETQYF
TGTGCCACCAGTGATGACAGGGTAATCGGGGAGACCCAGTACTTC
>-|TRBV9|once|TRBJ2-1
CASSVGTLSSDEQFF
TGTGCCAGCAGCGTAGGCACGCTCAGCAGCGATGAGCAGTTCTTC
>-|TRBV28|-|TRBJ1-1
CASSSSQGNTEAFF
TGTGCCAGCAGTTCGTCACAGGGGAACACTGAAGCTTTCTTT
>TRBD2|TRBV19|-|TRBJ2-2
CASSNQRGTGELFF
TGTGCCTCCAGTAACCAGCGGGGCACCGGGGAGCTGTTTTTT
>-|TRBV28|-|TRBJ1-5
CASSLIQGNNQPQHF
TGTGCCAGCAGTTTAATCCAGGGGAACAATCAGCCCCAGCATTTT
>-|TRBV9|-|TRBJ2-1
CASSVAPSSGGGNEQFF
TGTGCCAGCAGCGTAGCACCATCTAGCGGAGGGGGCAATGAGCAGTTCTTC
>TRBD1|TRBV10-2|-|TRBJ2-7
CASSEIRTGLSDEQYF
TGCGCCAGCAGTGAGATCCGGACAGGGCTGAGCGACGAGCAGTACTTC
>TRBD1|TRBV11-1|-|TRBJ2-7
CASRGQGSYEQYF
TGTGCCAGCAGGGGACAGGGCTCCTACGAGCAGTACTTC
>TRBD1|TRBV7-2|-|TRBJ1-1
CASSLWPGGSRAGTEAFF
TGTGCCAGCAGCTTATGGCCAGGGGGCTCCCGGGCAGGCACTGAAGCTTTCTTT